Listed here are 17 T cell receptor beta chains from one sample, sequenced in a study of graft-versus-host responses after intestinal transplantation. The table came from immunoSEQ multiplex PCR; TCRdb's copy has only in-frame clones and leaves some out. The repertoire holds a few thousand clones, with 27% as singletons. Irradiated, violet-dye-labeled stimulators (approximately 200,000) were plated alongside approximately 200,000 CFSE-labeled responders. Here the sequenced sample was alloreactive CD8+ T cells from a mixed lymphocyte reaction culture, taken before intestinal transplant. Subset specified: CFSE-low proliferating T cells sorted from roughly six-day pre-transplant mixed lymphocyte reaction (GvH or HvG direction). The receptors shown here come from a human patient who received an intestinal transplant.

In its sample, this clone ranks as medium-sized. The rearrangement joins TRBV15 to TRBJ2-1; the D is unclear. CDR3 length: 13 amino acids. Germline-derived CDR1 and CDR2 are LNHNV and YYDKDF (reference sequence). Trimming removed 0 bases from V and 7 bases from J, with 7 bases in between. CDR3 region: CATSRDGWNEQFF. CDR3 bases: TGTGCCACCAGCAGAGATGGGTGGAATGAGCAGTTCTTC.

Note on this clone: A junction end diverges from the germline sequence, so it may reflect a read error. The chain is built from TRBV6-4 and TRBJ2-7, with D perhaps matching TRBD2 (6 bases). This CDR3 is 16 amino acids long. The germline V gene has CDR1 MRHNA and CDR2 SNTAGT. As DNA, the CDR3 is TGTGCCAGCAGTTACTCGATCGGGGAGGTCTCCTACGAGCAGTACTTC. Translated: CASSYSIGEVSYEQYF.

This chain links TRBV7-9 with TRBJ2-2, with TRBD2 identical over 7 bases. This CDR3 is built from 16 residues. The ends lost 8 bases at V and 6 bases at J; junction bases unmatched: 15. From germline, CDR1 is SEHNR and CDR2 FQNEAQ (reference sequence). In DNA form, the CDR3 reads TGTGCCAGCCCCCGCCCCGTGCAGGGAGGGGCCGGGGAGCTGTTTTTT. Its protein product is CASPRPVQGGAGELFF.

As regards this clone: This sequence is one base from a far larger clone and is likely a read error. The gene calls are TRBV6-1 and TRBJ1-2, with no clear D. Looked up from germline, CDR1 is MNHNS and CDR2 is SASEGT. The CDR3 is 14 amino acids. V was shortened by 4 bases and J by 4 bases, with 13 bases between the two germline ends. Written as DNA, the CDR3 is TGTGCCAGCAGTGGACGCGGAGGGCCCTATGGCTACACCTTC. It is translated as CASSGRGGPYGYTF.

The chain has TRBV6-5 and TRBJ2-7, with D perhaps TRBD1 (6 bases). Germline values: CDR1 MNHEY, CDR2 SVGAGI. V lost 5 bases and J 0 bases, leaving 11 bases between the germline ends. This CDR3 is 14 amino acids long. CDR3: CASSARTASYEQYF. Here the CDR3 DNA reads TGTGCCAGCAGTGCCCGGACAGCCTCCTACGAGCAGTACTTC.

Within the sample, this clone is large (0.1 to 1%). The chain employs TRBV27 and TRBJ2-7; 9 bases fit TRBD2. Germline loops: CDR1 MNHEY, CDR2 SMNVEV (reference sequence). The junction had 0 bases not matched to a gene; V was cut back by 3 bases and J by 0 bases. CDR3 length: 14 residues. For the CDR3, the DNA is TGTGCCAGCAGTTTTAGCGGGAGCTCCTACGAGCAGTACTTC. It codes for CASSFSGSSYEQYF.

CDR3 nucleotides: TGTGCCATCAGTGAGTCGTGGGACACCGATCAGCCCCAGCATTTT. It yields the protein CAISESWDTDQPQHF. This chain links TRBV10-3 with TRBJ1-5, with a weak D call TRBD1 (6 bases). Trimming took off 0 bases at V and 5 bases at J, with 11 bases between the two ends. The CDR3 sequence is 15 residues long. Per germline, CDR1 ENHRY and CDR2 SYGVKD.

This rearrangement joins TRBV19 to TRBJ2-1; 8 bases are shared with TRBD2. The CDR3 is 15 residues long. Trimming at V came to 7 bases and at J to 2 bases, leaving 7 bases not matched to a gene. Germline V gives CDR1 LNHDA, CDR2 SQIVND (reference sequence). CDR3 loop: CASTRAGAAYNEQFF. The CDR3, as DNA: TGTGCCAGTACCAGAGCGGGAGCCGCCTACAATGAGCAGTTCTTC.

Worth noting for this clone: At one boundary the junction diverges from the germline segment, which might be a read error. The chain uses TRBV5-6 and TRBJ1-4; 8 nucleotides align to TRBD1. The CDR3 has 16 amino acids. Germline V gene lookup returns CDR1 SGHDT and CDR2 YYEEEE. The CDR3 nucleotides are TGTGCCAGAAGCTTGGATATGGACAGGGCGGATGAAAAACTGTTTTTT. Amino acids: CARSLDMDRADEKLFF.

V usage is TRBV6-6 and J usage is TRBJ2-1, with D possibly being TRBD2 (6 bases). Trimming removed 6 bases at V and 0 bases at J, with 12 bases between. Germline V gives CDR1 MNHNY, CDR2 SVGAGI (reference sequence). The CDR3 contains 15 residues. CDR3 DNA: TGTGCCAGCAGCCACCACGGGGGCTCCTACAATGAGCAGTTCTTC. Its translation: CASSHHGGSYNEQFF.

The chain uses TRBV4-1 and TRBJ2-1; D uncertain. The CDR3 loop spans 13 amino acids. CDR1 and CDR2 from the germline V gene are MGHRA and YSYEKL. Trimming shortened V by 5 bases and J by 10 bases, and 15 bases separated the two germline ends. The CDR3 reads CASSTPGLGEQFF. The CDR3 DNA is TGCGCCAGCAGCACCCCCGGCTTGGGGGAGCAGTTCTTC.

This clone is deemed medium-sized. The chain is built from TRBV5-1 and TRBJ2-3; possible D gene TRBD2, 7 bases. CDR1 and CDR2 (germline): SGHRS, YFSETQ. Trimming cost V 0 bases and J 5 bases, with 10 bases left between them. This CDR3 is built from 14 residues. CDR3 DNA sequence: TGCGCCAGCAGCTTGGACGGGGGGCGAGATACGCAGTATTTT. As protein: CASSLDGGRDTQYF.

This chain links TRBV5-1 with TRBJ1-1; maybe TRBD1 (6 bases). The V and J ends lost 0 bases and 4 bases respectively, with 13 bases between them. Looked up from germline, CDR1 is SGHRS and CDR2 is YFSETQ. There are 15 residues in the CDR3. CDR3 residues: CASSLAGGAATEAFF. CDR3 sequence (DNA): TGCGCCAGCAGCTTGGCTGGGGGCGCGGCCACTGAAGCTTTCTTT.

The rearrangement links TRBV6-1 to TRBJ2-7, with D possibly being TRBD1 or TRBD2 (5 bases each). Germline V gene data show CDR1 as MNHNS and CDR2 as SASEGT. Between the trimmed V and J ends, which lost 7 bases and 2 bases, there was a span of 15 bases. CDR3 size: 14 residues. This chain's CDR3 is CASISRDGAYEQYF. For the CDR3, the DNA is TGTGCCAGCATCTCAAGGGACGGAGCCTACGAGCAGTACTTC.

In the case of this clone: The junction differs from germline at one of its ends, possibly a read error. This chain joins TRBV10-3 and TRBJ2-7; possibly TRBD2 for D (5 bases). Germline CDR1 is ENHRY and CDR2 is SYGVKD. The CDR3 has 13 amino acids. DNA for the CDR3: TGTGCCAGCAGTTACGGAGGTAACTACGAGCAGTACTTC. Translation gives CASSYGGNYEQYF.

This clone was seen more than once but under ten times. The chain combines TRBV11-3 with TRBJ2-1; D not resolved. The V end was cut by 3 bases, the J end by 8 bases, with 8 bases between. The germline V gene has CDR1 SGHNT and CDR2 YENEEA. This CDR3 comprises 12 residues. As DNA, the CDR3 is TGTGCCAGCAGCTTGATTTCAGATGAGCAGTTCTTC. It yields the protein CASSLISDEQFF.

This chain joins TRBV4-3 and TRBJ2-7, with 7 bases identical to TRBD1. Germline V lookup: CDR1 LGHNA, CDR2 YSLEER. The CDR3 totals 15 residues. The ends lost 0 bases at V and 3 bases at J; junction bases unmatched: 5. The CDR3 bases are TGCGCCAGCAGCCAAGAGGGGACAGAAAGCTACGAGCAGTACTTC. The encoded protein is CASSQEGTESYEQYF.